The 17 T cell receptor beta chains below were found in one sample sequenced in a study of blood T cell repertoires in COVID-19. TCRdb's copy holds only in-frame clones and misses some; the assay was immunoSEQ multiplex PCR. The sample yields under 300,000 clones, 90% seen once. Material: peripheral blood. These receptor sequences come from a woman aged 55-70 years with COVID-19, enrolled during active disease.

The chain recombines TRBV20-1 with TRBJ1-5, with D unclear. The germline V gene encodes CDR1 DFQATT and CDR2 SNEGSKA (reference sequence). Trimming shortened V by 3 bases and J by 4 bases, and 7 bases separated the two germline ends. This CDR3 comprises 12 residues. Here the CDR3 reads CSASKRNQPQHF. The CDR3 nucleotides are TGCAGTGCTAGTAAACGGAATCAGCCCCAGCATTTT.

The chain joins TRBV14 to TRBJ2-1; 8 nucleotides line up with TRBD2. The CDR3 contains 16 residues. V gave up 4 bases and J gave up 4 bases; unmatched junction bases: 9. The V gene's germline CDR1 is SGHDN and CDR2 FVKESK. For the CDR3, the DNA is TGTGCCAGCAGCCCGTGGGGGACTAGAATATACAATGAGCAGTTCTTC. Encoded protein: CASSPWGTRIYNEQFF.

The rearrangement joins TRBV5-1 to TRBJ1-1, with D perhaps matching TRBD1 (5 bases). The V and J ends lost 6 bases and 2 bases respectively, with 14 bases between them. The germline gives CDR1 SGHRS, CDR2 YFSETQ. The CDR3 runs 14 residues. CDR3 DNA sequence: TGCGCCAGCAAGGGTTCTGGGACTAACACTGAAGCTTTCTTT. It codes for CASKGSGTNTEAFF. Variable domain in full (rest from reference TRBV5-1 and TRBJ1-1): KAGVTQTPRYLIKTRGQQVTLSCSPISGHRSVSWYQQTPGQGLQFLFEYFSETQRNKGNFPGRFSGRQFSNSRSEMNVSTLELGDSALYLCASKGSGTNTEAFFGQGTRLTVV.

The V gene is TRBV6-6, the J gene TRBJ2-3; TRBD1 matches 8 bases. V shed 4 bases and J 5 bases; nucleotides not matched to a gene: 11. This CDR3 has 16 amino acids. Per germline, CDR1 MNHNY and CDR2 SVGAGI (reference sequence). The CDR3 nucleotides are TGTGCCAGCAGTTCGCCGGACAGGGCAAAGGGAGATACGCAGTATTTT. It yields the protein CASSSPDRAKGDTQYF.

This clone was seen only once. The rearrangement links TRBV6-5 to TRBJ1-6, with a weak D call TRBD1 (5 bases). Trimming removed 5 bases from V and 3 bases from J, with 8 bases in between. The CDR3 runs to 14 residues. The germline V gene encodes CDR1 MNHEY and CDR2 SVGAGI. CDR3 sequence reads: CASSTDNYNSPLHF. The CDR3 bases are TGTGCCAGCAGTACGGACAACTATAATTCACCCCTCCACTTT.

This clone appeared a single time. The chain has TRBV19 and TRBJ2-1; 8 bases align to TRBD1. The CDR3 is 15 residues long. Per the germline V gene, CDR1 is LNHDA and CDR2 is SQIVND (reference sequence). The V segment lost 5 bases and the J segment 3 bases; nucleotides outside the gene matches: 6. The DNA for the CDR3 is TGTGCCAGTAGTGCCCAGACAGGGGTCTACAATGAGCAGTTCTTC. This sequence encodes CASSAQTGVYNEQFF.

The chain couples TRBV5-8 to TRBJ1-1, with TRBD1 matching over 8 bases. Germline CDR1 SGHTS, CDR2 YDEGEE. The CDR3 totals 15 residues. Losses at the gene ends were 1 base for V and 1 base for J; bases not matched to a gene: 3. The CDR3 region has the DNA TGTGCCAGCAGCTTGATTGGACAGGGGAACACTGAAGCTTTCTTT. Its translation: CASSLIGQGNTEAFF. Filled out from reference TRBV5-8 and TRBJ1-1, the complete variable domain reads EAGVTQSPTHLIKTRGQQATLRCSPISGHTSVYWYQQALGLGLQFLLWYDEGEERNRGNFPPRFSGRQFPNYSSELNVNALELEDSALYLCASSLIGQGNTEAFFGQGTRLTVV.

The CDR3: CASSQDFRQPQHF. The DNA for the CDR3 is TGCGCCAGCAGCCAAGATTTTCGGCAGCCCCAGCATTTT. V is TRBV4-3 and J is TRBJ1-5; no firm D call. Trimming removed 0 bases from V and 7 bases from J, with 7 bases in between. From germline, CDR1 is LGHNA and CDR2 YSLEER. CDR3 length: 13 residues.

The chain is built from TRBV7-2 and TRBJ2-3; 9 bases are a match to TRBD2. Unmatched junction bases numbered 4, after V lost 7 bases and J lost 2 bases. CDR3 size: 14 residues. Per germline, CDR1 SGHTA and CDR2 FQGNSA. CDR3 amino acids: CASMTSGTTDTQYF. Written as DNA, the CDR3 is TGTGCCAGCATGACTAGCGGAACCACAGATACGCAGTATTTT.

Only one count was recorded for this clone. CDR3 region: CASSPYAGTANEKLFF. The CDR3 bases are TGCGCCAGCAGCCCCTATGCCGGGACAGCAAATGAAAAACTGTTTTTT. The V and J genes are TRBV4-3 and TRBJ1-4; 7 bases map to TRBD1. With V trimmed by 4 bases and J by 5 bases, 10 bases remained unmatched. The CDR3 has 16 residues. The V gene's germline CDR1 is LGHNA and CDR2 YSLEER.

This clone is a singleton in its sample. The chain links TRBV29-1 to TRBJ2-7, with D perhaps TRBD2 (6 bases). The CDR3 spans 15 residues. Germline-derived CDR1 and CDR2 are SQVTM and ANQGSEA. The V end lost 6 bases, the J end lost 0 bases, and 18 bases lay between the germline ends. The CDR3 nucleotides read TGCAGCGTGGGGGGAATACAGAGCAGCTCCTACGAGCAGTACTTC. Amino acids: CSVGGIQSSSYEQYF.

The V gene is TRBV5-1, the J gene TRBJ2-5; a possible D gene is TRBD2 (5 bases). Germline V lookup: CDR1 SGHRS, CDR2 YFSETQ. Trimming stripped 7 bases from V and 5 bases from J, with 24 bases between. There are 16 residues in the CDR3. The CDR3 nucleotides are TGCGCCAGCTCCGACTACCCGGCAACCGTGGGGGAGACCCAGTACTTC. Residues: CASSDYPATVGETQYF.

The chain joins TRBV7-8 to TRBJ1-1, with TRBD1 as a possible D gene (5 bases). The germline V and J ends were trimmed by 1 base and 10 bases, with 13 bases remaining between them. Looked up from germline, CDR1 is SGHVS and CDR2 is FQNEAQ. CDR3 size: 13 residues. CDR3 sequence (DNA): TGTGCCAGCAGCTTAGGAGAAGCAACAGGAGCTTTCTTT. As protein: CASSLGEATGAFF.

The J gene is TRBJ1-2, the V gene TRBV5-1; 11 bases map to TRBD1. Germline CDR1 and CDR2: SGHRS and YFSETQ. The CDR3 runs to 14 residues. V lost 4 bases, J lost 7 bases, and 6 bases stayed unmatched. CDR3 sequence: CASSAGTGGIGYTF. Here the CDR3 DNA reads TGCGCCAGCAGCGCCGGGACAGGGGGGATTGGCTACACCTTC.

Ten or more counts support this clone. V usage is TRBV6-2 or TRBV6-3 and J usage is TRBJ1-1; D remains unclear. CDR1 and CDR2 from the germline V gene are MNHEY and SVGEGT. The ends were cut back, 4 bases at V and 10 bases at J, with 19 bases in the middle. The CDR3 is 14 residues long. CDR3 in amino acids: CASSWLAGEGAAFF. As DNA, the CDR3 is TGTGCCAGCAGTTGGCTGGCCGGGGAGGGTGCAGCTTTCTTT.

This sequence joins TRBV6-1 and TRBJ2-6, with D tentatively TRBD1 (6 bases). Germline V lookup: CDR1 MNHNS, CDR2 SASEGT. CDR3 length: 20 residues. The V and J ends lost 0 bases and 0 bases respectively, with 18 bases between them. The CDR3: CASSEASGTGYTSGANVLTF. CDR3 DNA sequence: TGTGCCAGCAGTGAAGCCTCGGGAACAGGGTACACCTCTGGGGCCAACGTCCTGACTTTC.

The chain links TRBV6-6 to TRBJ1-5; D is uncertain. Trimming removed 0 bases at V and 1 base at J, with 7 bases between. The V gene's germline CDR1 is MNHNY and CDR2 SVGAGI (reference sequence). The CDR3 extends over 15 amino acids. The CDR3 reads CASSYSLPSNQPQHF. In DNA, the CDR3 is TGTGCCAGCAGTTACTCTCTCCCCAGCAATCAGCCCCAGCATTTT.